A selection of T cell receptor beta chains follows, all from one sample in a study of shared clonotypes between healthy human individuals. Here immunoSEQ multiplex PCR was the method, and the copy in TCRdb shows in-frame clones only, minus some. The repertoire consists of some 2 million clones, with about 95% occurring once and the leading ten covering about 1.1%. Sequencing was carried out using naive CD8+ T cells sorted from blood. All receptors come from a man between 18 and 29 years old in good health. The CDR3 runs from the conserved cysteine through the conserved F or W. The order of the fields is J gene, V gene, D gene, clone size, CDR3 DNA, CDR3 protein. D genes are given only for firm matches. Rows give clone size only sometimes, using once, few, many, or a class for an expanded clone.

J gene: TRBJ2-7
V gene: TRBV5-6
D gene: NA
clone size: NA
CDR3 DNA: TGTGCCAGCAGCTTAGATTTGGGGGGAGGCCAGGCCTACGAGCAGTACTTC
CDR3 protein: CASSLDLGGGQAYEQYF

J gene: TRBJ2-2
V gene: TRBV29-1
D gene: TRBD1
clone size: NA
CDR3 DNA: TGCAGCGTTGAAGCCCCCAGAGAAGGACAGGGGTCGTCCACCGGGGAGCTGTTTTTT
CDR3 protein: CSVEAPREGQGSSTGELFF

J gene: TRBJ1-3
V gene: TRBV19
D gene: NA
clone size: NA
CDR3 DNA: TGTGCCAGTAGTAGTGAGGGGCGAAGGCCTGGAAACACCATATATTTT
CDR3 protein: CASSSEGRRPGNTIYF

J gene: TRBJ2-7
V gene: TRBV12-2
D gene: NA
clone size: NA
CDR3 DNA: TGTGCAAGTCGGCGGCCTGAGGGGGCCTTAAACGAGCAGTACTTC
CDR3 protein: CASRRPEGALNEQYF

J gene: TRBJ2-3
V gene: TRBV29-1
D gene: NA
clone size: once
CDR3 DNA: TGCAGCGTTGACCCGGAACCTAGCACAGATACGCAGTATTTT
CDR3 protein: CSVDPEPSTDTQYF

J gene: TRBJ1-1
V gene: TRBV7-2
D gene: TRBD1
clone size: NA
CDR3 DNA: TGTGCCAGCAGCTCCAGGGGGTGGGAAGCTTTCTTT
CDR3 protein: CASSSRGWEAFF

J gene: TRBJ2-3
V gene: TRBV10-3
D gene: NA
clone size: NA
CDR3 DNA: TGTGCCATCAGTGAGTCCCCCGGAGGGGGCACAGATACGCAGTATTTT
CDR3 protein: CAISESPGGGTDTQYF

J gene: TRBJ1-1
V gene: TRBV19
D gene: TRBD1
clone size: NA
CDR3 DNA: TGTGCCAGTAAAGGGTACAGGGGGAACACTGAAGCTTTCTTT
CDR3 protein: CASKGYRGNTEAFF

J gene: TRBJ2-7
V gene: TRBV4-1
D gene: TRBD2
clone size: NA
CDR3 DNA: TGCGCCAGCAGCCAGTATAGCGGGGGTTACGAGCAGTACTTC
CDR3 protein: CASSQYSGGYEQYF

J gene: TRBJ2-1
V gene: TRBV19
D gene: NA
clone size: few
CDR3 DNA: TGTGCCAGTAGTATAAGTGGGGGTCACTACAATGAGCAGTTCTTC
CDR3 protein: CASSISGGHYNEQFF

J gene: TRBJ1-1
V gene: TRBV10-2
D gene: TRBD1
clone size: NA
CDR3 DNA: TGCGCCAGCAGCACAGGGGCCTCGTCTGAAGCTTTCTTT
CDR3 protein: CASSTGASSEAFF

J gene: TRBJ1-2
V gene: TRBV5-4
D gene: NA
clone size: NA
CDR3 DNA: TGTGCCAGCAGCTTTACCGGGAGCTATGGCTACACCTTC
CDR3 protein: CASSFTGSYGYTF

J gene: TRBJ2-2
V gene: TRBV11-2
D gene: TRBD1
clone size: NA
CDR3 DNA: TGTGCCAGCAGCTTGGCTCGGGACAGAATGAACACCGGGGAGCTGTTTTTT
CDR3 protein: CASSLARDRMNTGELFF

J gene: TRBJ2-2
V gene: TRBV14
D gene: TRBD1
clone size: NA
CDR3 DNA: TGTGCCAGCAGCCTTTCCGGGACAGGGCCCCCCGGGGAGCTGTTTTTT
CDR3 protein: CASSLSGTGPPGELFF

J gene: TRBJ2-1
V gene: TRBV13
D gene: NA
clone size: NA
CDR3 DNA: TGTGCCAGCAGCGCCGCCGGGACACGCTCCTACAATGAGCAGTTCTTC
CDR3 protein: CASSAAGTRSYNEQFF